This is a list of T cell receptor beta chains from one sample in a study of shared clonotypes between healthy human individuals. Sequenced by immunoSEQ multiplex PCR; TCRdb stores in-frame clones only, minus some. The sample holds over 2,000,000 clones, approximately 92% seen once. Sequenced input: naive CD8+ T cells from PBMCs. Source of these receptors: a man aged 18 to 35 in good health. Some clones in this sample may be carry-over from other donors' samples. The CDR3 runs from the conserved cysteine through the conserved F or W. The D gene is left open where the match is weak. Not every row has a clone size; where given, it reads once, few, many or a size class.

j_gene: TRBJ2-7; v_gene: TRBV28; d_gene: TRBD2; abundance: NA; CDR3nt: TGTGCCAGCACGGGGGGATCGTACGAGCAGTACTTC; CDR3aa: CASTGGSYEQYF
j_gene: TRBJ2-1; v_gene: TRBV9; d_gene: TRBD1; abundance: NA; CDR3nt: TGTGCCAGCAGCGTAGGACAGGGCTCCTACAATGAGCAGTTCTTC; CDR3aa: CASSVGQGSYNEQFF
j_gene: TRBJ1-5; v_gene: TRBV28; d_gene: NA; abundance: NA; CDR3nt: TGTGCCAGCAGTTTACCCCCCATAGTCCTAAGCAATCAGCCCCAGCATTTT; CDR3aa: CASSLPPIVLSNQPQHF
j_gene: TRBJ1-2; v_gene: TRBV13; d_gene: NA; abundance: NA; CDR3nt: TGTGCCAGCAGCTTACGGGGTAATGGCTACACCTTC; CDR3aa: CASSLRGNGYTF
j_gene: TRBJ1-4; v_gene: TRBV4-1; d_gene: NA; abundance: NA; CDR3nt: TGCGCCAGCAGCCTAAAGGGGATGGCTAATGAAAAACTGTTTTTT; CDR3aa: CASSLKGMANEKLFF
j_gene: TRBJ2-2; v_gene: TRBV4-3; d_gene: NA; abundance: NA; CDR3nt: TGCGCCAGCAGCCAAGTTTCGTACACCGGGGAGCTGTTTTTT; CDR3aa: CASSQVSYTGELFF
j_gene: TRBJ2-5; v_gene: TRBV13; d_gene: NA; abundance: once; CDR3nt: TGTGCCAGCAGCGGCCGGGACTGGGGGGAGACCCAGTACTTC; CDR3aa: CASSGRDWGETQYF
j_gene: TRBJ2-5; v_gene: TRBV7-9; d_gene: NA; abundance: NA; CDR3nt: TGTGCCAGCAGCCCCAGCACGGGGCAGACCCAGTACTTC; CDR3aa: CASSPSTGQTQYF
j_gene: TRBJ2-7; v_gene: TRBV28; d_gene: NA; abundance: NA; CDR3nt: TGTGCCAGCAGTGGGTACACCTACGAGCAGTACTTC; CDR3aa: CASSGYTYEQYF
j_gene: TRBJ2-5; v_gene: TRBV10-3; d_gene: NA; abundance: NA; CDR3nt: TGTGCCATCAGTGCTCAAGGGGGGCGGGAGACCCAGTACTTC; CDR3aa: CAISAQGGRETQYF
j_gene: TRBJ2-1; v_gene: TRBV30; d_gene: NA; abundance: NA; CDR3nt: TGTGCCTGGAGTACTGCGGGTGAGCAGTTCTTC; CDR3aa: CAWSTAGEQFF
j_gene: TRBJ2-7; v_gene: TRBV2; d_gene: TRBD1; abundance: NA; CDR3nt: TGTGCCAGCCGTTCTCCCTATACAGGGGGCGCCTCCTACGAGCAGTACTTC; CDR3aa: CASRSPYTGGASYEQYF
j_gene: TRBJ1-2; v_gene: TRBV9; d_gene: NA; abundance: NA; CDR3nt: TGTGCCAGCAGCGCTCCCTATGGCTACACCTTC; CDR3aa: CASSAPYGYTF
j_gene: TRBJ1-5; v_gene: TRBV28; d_gene: NA; abundance: NA; CDR3nt: TGTGCCAGCCAGGGAGCCGAGAGTCAGCCCCAGCATTTT; CDR3aa: CASQGAESQPQHF
j_gene: TRBJ2-7; v_gene: TRBV7-9; d_gene: NA; abundance: NA; CDR3nt: TGTGCCAGCAGCCCAAGCGCCAACACACTTCTCTACGAGCAGTACTTC; CDR3aa: CASSPSANTLLYEQYF
j_gene: TRBJ2-7; v_gene: TRBV7-9; d_gene: NA; abundance: NA; CDR3nt: TGTGCCAGCAGCTCTGGGACCGCGCGCGAGCAGTACTTC; CDR3aa: CASSSGTAREQYF
j_gene: TRBJ2-7; v_gene: TRBV28; d_gene: NA; abundance: NA; CDR3nt: TGTGCCAGCAGTCCCAGGGGCTCCTACGAGCAGTACTTT; CDR3aa: CASSPRGSYEQYF
j_gene: TRBJ1-3; v_gene: TRBV6-1; d_gene: NA; abundance: once; CDR3nt: TGTGCCAGCAGTGGGGTGGGAAAAAGCTCTGGAAACACCATATATTTT; CDR3aa: CASSGVGKSSGNTIYF
j_gene: TRBJ2-1; v_gene: TRBV11-1; d_gene: TRBD2; abundance: NA; CDR3nt: TGTGCCAGCAGCGCACTAGCGTCCTCCTACAATGAGCAGTTCTTC; CDR3aa: CASSALASSYNEQFF
j_gene: TRBJ1-1; v_gene: TRBV11-2; d_gene: NA; abundance: once; CDR3nt: TGTGCCAGCAGCTTGGACCAAGACATGAACACTGAAGCTTTCTTT; CDR3aa: CASSLDQDMNTEAFF
j_gene: TRBJ2-3; v_gene: TRBV5-1; d_gene: TRBD2; abundance: NA; CDR3nt: TGCGCCAGCAGCTTGAATAGCGGGGGGAGCACAGATACGCAGTATTTT; CDR3aa: CASSLNSGGSTDTQYF
j_gene: TRBJ2-1; v_gene: TRBV27; d_gene: NA; abundance: NA; CDR3nt: TGTGCCAGCAGTTTATATTTCGGGGGCTACAATGAGCAGTTCTTC; CDR3aa: CASSLYFGGYNEQFF
j_gene: TRBJ2-5; v_gene: TRBV29-1; d_gene: TRBD2; abundance: NA; CDR3nt: TGCAGCGTTGACGGGACTAGCGGGAGGGCGGAGACCCAGTACTTC; CDR3aa: CSVDGTSGRAETQYF
j_gene: TRBJ2-4; v_gene: TRBV7-9; d_gene: TRBD2; abundance: NA; CDR3nt: TGTGCCAGCAGCTTAGTAGCGGGAACTAAAAACATTCAGTACTTC; CDR3aa: CASSLVAGTKNIQYF
j_gene: TRBJ2-7; v_gene: TRBV7-8; d_gene: NA; abundance: NA; CDR3nt: TGTGCCAGCAGCTCGGTCGCGGGACCCGCCTACGAGCAGTACTTC; CDR3aa: CASSSVAGPAYEQYF
j_gene: TRBJ1-1; v_gene: TRBV6-5; d_gene: NA; abundance: NA; CDR3nt: TGTGCCAGCAGTTCCCCCCCGAACACTGAAGCTTTCTTT; CDR3aa: CASSSPPNTEAFF
j_gene: TRBJ1-3; v_gene: TRBV6-1; d_gene: NA; abundance: NA; CDR3nt: TGTGCCAGCAGTGAAGGCAGTCACTATGGAAACACCATATATTTT; CDR3aa: CASSEGSHYGNTIYF
j_gene: TRBJ2-3; v_gene: TRBV6-5; d_gene: NA; abundance: NA; CDR3nt: TGTGCCAGCAGTCACCCCCTCGATACGCAGTATTTT; CDR3aa: CASSHPLDTQYF
j_gene: TRBJ2-7; v_gene: TRBV5-1; d_gene: NA; abundance: NA; CDR3nt: TGCGCCAGCAGCTTATCGACCCGTTACGAGCAGTACTTC; CDR3aa: CASSLSTRYEQYF
j_gene: TRBJ1-3; v_gene: TRBV4-3; d_gene: NA; abundance: once; CDR3nt: TGCGCCAGCAGCCAAGGGAGTAGGATTAGTGACACCATATATTTT; CDR3aa: CASSQGSRISDTIYF
j_gene: TRBJ2-5; v_gene: TRBV27; d_gene: TRBD1; abundance: NA; CDR3nt: TGTGCCAGCAGTCCGCCAGGGACAGGGGAGACCCAGTACTTC; CDR3aa: CASSPPGTGETQYF
j_gene: TRBJ2-7; v_gene: TRBV4-3; d_gene: NA; abundance: NA; CDR3nt: TGCGCCAGCAGCCAAGCCTTAAGTGGGTCCTACGAGCAGTACTTC; CDR3aa: CASSQALSGSYEQYF
j_gene: TRBJ2-3; v_gene: TRBV19; d_gene: NA; abundance: once; CDR3nt: TGTGCCAGTAGTATAGTAGGTTTGGGCCCCACAGATACGCAGTATTTT; CDR3aa: CASSIVGLGPTDTQYF